This is a list of T cell receptor beta chains from one sample in a study of OX40 agonist ivuxolimab in advanced cancers. Some clones are missing from TCRdb's copy, which holds only in-frame ones; the method was immunoSEQ multiplex PCR. Counted here are about 120,000 clones, more than 80% occurring once; the ten biggest clones make up around 0.53%. Sequenced here: CD4+ or CD8+ T cells sorted from blood, sampled in a trial of the OX40 agonist ivuxolimab. The receptors stem from an adult with an advanced solid tumor such as melanoma, head and neck, liver or kidney cancer. Each CDR3 is given with its conserved first and last residue. A D gene is named only where the DNA matches it firmly. Clone size is given for some rows only: seen once, a few or many times, or a class if the clone is expanded.

V	size	D	J	DNA	CDR3
TRBV6-5	NA	TRBD1	TRBJ2-7	TGTGCCAGCAGACGGACAGGGCAGCCCTACGAGCAGTACTTC	CASRRTGQPYEQYF
TRBV7-2	NA	TRBD2	TRBJ2-5	TGTGCCAGCAGCATAACGGGGACTAGCAGAGAGACCCAGTACTTC	CASSITGTSRETQYF
TRBV7-8	NA	TRBD2	TRBJ2-7	TGTGCCAGCAGCGTCGTGGGACTAGCGGACTACGAGCAGTACTTC	CASSVVGLADYEQYF
TRBV5-6	once	TRBD1	TRBJ1-2	TGTGCCAGCAGCCCTGGGACAGCTAACTATGGCTACACCTTC	CASSPGTANYGYTF
TRBV28	NA	TRBD1	TRBJ1-1	TGTGCCAGCAGGGGGACAGTTCTCGGTTTTTTAGCTTTCTTT	CASRGTVLGFLAFF
TRBV7-2	NA	TRBD1	TRBJ1-1	TGTGCCAGCAGCGCCGGACAGGGGAGGAACACTGAAGCTTTCTTT	CASSAGQGRNTEAFF
TRBV14	NA	TRBD1	TRBJ1-2	TGTGCCAGCAGCCCCTCCGGGACAGGGAACTATGGCTACACCTTC	CASSPSGTGNYGYTF
TRBV7-8	NA	TRBD2	TRBJ2-1	TGTGCCAGCAGCCCGAGCCTAGCGGGGCTCAATTGGTTCTTC	CASSPSLAGLNWFF
TRBV28	once	TRBD2	TRBJ2-3	TGTGCCAGCAGTTCTAGCGGGGGGGCCGGCACAGATACGCAGTATTTT	CASSSSGGAGTDTQYF
TRBV7-9	once	NA	TRBJ2-3	TGTGCCAGCAGCTACGGCCCGTTGGGGGATACGCAGTATTTT	CASSYGPLGDTQYF
TRBV7-2	NA	TRBD1	TRBJ2-7	TGTGCCAGCAGCATCCGGGACAGGGCTTCCTACGAGCAGTACTTC	CASSIRDRASYEQYF
TRBV5-4	NA	NA	TRBJ2-7	TGTGCCAGCAGCTTAGCGGGGACAGTGATGTACGAGCAGTACTTC	CASSLAGTVMYEQYF
TRBV10-1	NA	NA	TRBJ2-2	TGCGCCAGCAGTGAGCAGACCGGGGAGCTGTTTTTT	CASSEQTGELFF
TRBV7-2	NA	TRBD1	TRBJ2-7	TGTGCCAGCAGCTTACGGACAGGAGACCCCTACGAGCAGTACTTC	CASSLRTGDPYEQYF
TRBV18	NA	NA	TRBJ1-4	TGTGCCAGCTCACCCCTCAGGGGAAAGGGGGAAAAACTGTTTTTT	CASSPLRGKGEKLFF
TRBV5-1	NA	TRBD1	TRBJ2-1	TGCGCCAGCAGCTCCGGACAGGGTATTGATGAGCAGTTCTTC	CASSSGQGIDEQFF
TRBV4-3	NA	TRBD1	TRBJ1-6	TGCGCCAGCAGCCACAGGAAGGACAGGGTTGATTCACCCCTCCACTTT	CASSHRKDRVDSPLHF
TRBV28	NA	NA	TRBJ2-3	TGTGCCAGCAGTTTAGGCAGCACAGATACGCAGTATTTT	CASSLGSTDTQYF
TRBV11-2	NA	TRBD1	TRBJ1-4	TGTGCCAGCGGTCCCGGGACAGGGAATGAAAAACTGTTTTTT	CASGPGTGNEKLFF
TRBV10-1	once	TRBD2	TRBJ2-3	TGCGCCAGCAGTGAGCCCGGGACTAGCGGGGGGCCTTTAGGTGATACGCAGTATTTT	CASSEPGTSGGPLGDTQYF
TRBV7-7	NA	NA	TRBJ2-5	TGTGCCAGTTCCCAAAACCAAGAGACCCAGTACTTC	CASSQNQETQYF
TRBV9	NA	TRBD2	TRBJ2-5	TGTGCCAGCAGCCGAACTAGCGGGGGGGTATTGGAGACCCAGTACTTC	CASSRTSGGVLETQYF
TRBV18	NA	NA	TRBJ2-4	TGTGCCAGCTCCTCCCCAGATCCCAAAAACATTCAGTACTTC	CASSSPDPKNIQYF
TRBV15	NA	NA	TRBJ2-6	TGTGCCACCAGCAGAGGAAATCCCAGGCCGTCTGGGGCCAACGTCCTGACTTTC	CATSRGNPRPSGANVLTF
TRBV28	NA	NA	TRBJ1-2	TGTGCCAGCAGGTCCAACCTAGGGGGGTACTATGGCTACACCTTC	CASRSNLGGYYGYTF
TRBV30	NA	NA	TRBJ1-2	TGTGCCTGGAGTGTACAGGGCGGCTACACCTTC	CAWSVQGGYTF
TRBV7-2	NA	NA	TRBJ1-2	TGTGCCAGCAGCTTAGGGGGCAGCGGAGCGTATGGCTACACCTTC	CASSLGGSGAYGYTF
TRBV11-2	NA	TRBD2	TRBJ2-1	TGTGCCAGCAGCCTCCCCAGGACTAGCGGGGGGCAGGATGAGCAGTTCTTC	CASSLPRTSGGQDEQFF
TRBV7-2	NA	NA	TRBJ1-3	TGTGCCAGCAGCTTAGAACAGGCCACAACCTCTGGAAACACCATATATTTT	CASSLEQATTSGNTIYF
TRBV29-1	NA	NA	TRBJ2-2	TGCAGCGTTGGGGATCCCGGGGAGCTGTTTTTT	CSVGDPGELFF
TRBV19	NA	NA	TRBJ1-1	TGTGCCAGTAGTATCCGCCTTGAAGCTTTCTTT	CASSIRLEAFF
TRBV7-2	few	TRBD1	TRBJ2-7	TGTGCCAGCAGCCCTGGACAGGGGGCCGACGAGCAGTACTTC	CASSPGQGADEQYF
TRBV7-9	NA	NA	TRBJ1-2	TGTGCCAGCAGCTTCGAGGGGGGCCTCAGGGGCTACACCTTC	CASSFEGGLRGYTF
TRBV7-9	once	NA	TRBJ1-1	TGTGCCAGCAGCTTACGGGAGTACACTGAAGCTTTCTTT	CASSLREYTEAFF
TRBV6-5	NA	NA	TRBJ1-1	TGTGCCAGCAGTTACGAGCGGAGGAACACTGAAGCTTTCTTT	CASSYERRNTEAFF
TRBV28	once	TRBD2	TRBJ2-2	TGTGCCAGCAGAGGACTAGCGAACACCGGGGAGCTGTTTTTT	CASRGLANTGELFF
TRBV5-1	once	TRBD1	TRBJ2-5	TGCGCCAGCAGCCAGACAGGGCCCCAAGAGACCCAGTACTTC	CASSQTGPQETQYF
TRBV9	NA	TRBD1	TRBJ2-2	TGTGCCAGCAGCGGGGACAGCCTGAACACCGGGGAGCTGTTTTTT	CASSGDSLNTGELFF
TRBV7-2	NA	NA	TRBJ2-4	TGTGCCAGCAGCTTAAGTCAGGGATCAAACATTCAGTACTTC	CASSLSQGSNIQYF
TRBV30	NA	NA	TRBJ2-3	TGTGCCGGGGAAGGACGGTCCACTAGCACAGATACGCAGTATTTT	CAGEGRSTSTDTQYF
TRBV7-2	NA	NA	TRBJ2-3	TGTGCCAGCAGCCGGGCCCCCCAGGATACGCAGTATTTT	CASSRAPQDTQYF
TRBV28	NA	NA	TRBJ2-1	TGTGCCAGCAGTTTATATCAAGGGGGGGATTACAATGAGCAGTTCTTC	CASSLYQGGDYNEQFF
TRBV11-2	NA	NA	TRBJ1-6	TGTGCCAGCAGCTTCAAACAGAGCTCCTATAATTCACCCCTCCACTTT	CASSFKQSSYNSPLHF
TRBV6-5	NA	TRBD1	TRBJ1-2	TGTGCCAGCAGGGAGACAGGGGAACGTGGCTACACCTTC	CASRETGERGYTF
TRBV19	NA	TRBD2	TRBJ2-1	TGTGCCAGTAGTTTCGGCGGGGGGGGAAACAATGAGCAGTTCTTC	CASSFGGGGNNEQFF
TRBV5-1	NA	TRBD1	TRBJ2-2	TGCGCCAGCAGCTCCCAGACAGGGTCCACCGGGGAGCTGTTTTTT	CASSSQTGSTGELFF
TRBV7-8	once	TRBD2	TRBJ2-1	TGTGCCAGCAGCTTAGAACTAGCGGGGGTCCATGAGCAGTTCTTC	CASSLELAGVHEQFF
TRBV15	NA	TRBD1	TRBJ1-2	TGTGCCACCAGCAGAGATCAGGGGACAGTCGTCGGTGGCTACACCTTC	CATSRDQGTVVGGYTF